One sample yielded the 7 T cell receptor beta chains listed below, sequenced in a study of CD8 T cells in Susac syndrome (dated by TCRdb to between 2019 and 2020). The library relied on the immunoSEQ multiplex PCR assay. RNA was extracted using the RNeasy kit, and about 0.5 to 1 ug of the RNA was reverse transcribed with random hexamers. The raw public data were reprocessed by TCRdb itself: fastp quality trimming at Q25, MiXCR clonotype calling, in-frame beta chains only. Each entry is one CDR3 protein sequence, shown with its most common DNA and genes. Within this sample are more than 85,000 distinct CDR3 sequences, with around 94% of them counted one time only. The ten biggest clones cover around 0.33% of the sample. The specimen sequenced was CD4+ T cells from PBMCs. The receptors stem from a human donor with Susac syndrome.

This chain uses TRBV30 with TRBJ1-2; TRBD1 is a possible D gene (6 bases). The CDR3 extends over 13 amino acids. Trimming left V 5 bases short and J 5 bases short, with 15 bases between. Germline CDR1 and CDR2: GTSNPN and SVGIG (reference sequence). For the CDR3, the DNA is TGTGCCTGGGACGGGGACACGTCGTATGGCTACACCTTC. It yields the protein CAWDGDTSYGYTF.

The CDR3 nucleotides are TGCAGTGTGTATCTAGCGGGGGACCGAGATACGCAGTATTTT. This encodes CSVYLAGDRDTQYF. This chain joins TRBV20-1 and TRBJ2-3; 10 nucleotides agree with TRBD2. The germline gives CDR1 DFQATT, CDR2 SNEGSKA (reference sequence). Unmatched junction bases numbered 9, after V lost 7 bases and J lost 5 bases. The CDR3 has 14 residues.

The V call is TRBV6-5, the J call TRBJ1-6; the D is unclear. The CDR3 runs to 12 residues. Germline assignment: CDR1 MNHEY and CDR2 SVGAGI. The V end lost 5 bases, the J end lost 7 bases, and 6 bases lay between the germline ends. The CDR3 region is CASSRANSPLHF. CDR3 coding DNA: TGTGCCAGCAGTCGGGCCAATTCACCCCTCCACTTT.

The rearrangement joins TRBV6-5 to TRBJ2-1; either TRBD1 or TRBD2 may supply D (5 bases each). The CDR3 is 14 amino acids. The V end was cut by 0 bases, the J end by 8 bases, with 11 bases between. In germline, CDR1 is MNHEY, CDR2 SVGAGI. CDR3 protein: CASSYSRGVHEQFF. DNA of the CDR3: TGTGCCAGCAGTTACTCGAGAGGGGTCCATGAGCAGTTCTTC.

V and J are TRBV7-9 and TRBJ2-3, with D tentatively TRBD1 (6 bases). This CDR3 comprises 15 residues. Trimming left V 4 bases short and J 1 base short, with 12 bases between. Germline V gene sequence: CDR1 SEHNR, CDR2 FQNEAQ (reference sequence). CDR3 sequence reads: CASSYNRARTDTQYF. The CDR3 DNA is TGTGCCAGCAGCTACAACAGGGCCCGCACAGATACGCAGTATTTT.

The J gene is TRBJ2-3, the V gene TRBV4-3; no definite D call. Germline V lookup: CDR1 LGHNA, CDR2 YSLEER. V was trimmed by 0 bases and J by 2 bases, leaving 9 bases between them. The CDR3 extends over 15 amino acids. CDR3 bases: TGCGCCAGCAGCCAAGATGGGGAATTCACAGATACGCAGTATTTT. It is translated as CASSQDGEFTDTQYF.

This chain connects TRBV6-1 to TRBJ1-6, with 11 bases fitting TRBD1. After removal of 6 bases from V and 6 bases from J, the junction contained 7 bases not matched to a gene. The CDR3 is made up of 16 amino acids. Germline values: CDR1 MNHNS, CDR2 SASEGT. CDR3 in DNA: TGTGCCAGCAGCACTTCCGGGACAGGGGGTAATTCACCCCTCCACTTT. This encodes CASSTSGTGGNSPLHF.